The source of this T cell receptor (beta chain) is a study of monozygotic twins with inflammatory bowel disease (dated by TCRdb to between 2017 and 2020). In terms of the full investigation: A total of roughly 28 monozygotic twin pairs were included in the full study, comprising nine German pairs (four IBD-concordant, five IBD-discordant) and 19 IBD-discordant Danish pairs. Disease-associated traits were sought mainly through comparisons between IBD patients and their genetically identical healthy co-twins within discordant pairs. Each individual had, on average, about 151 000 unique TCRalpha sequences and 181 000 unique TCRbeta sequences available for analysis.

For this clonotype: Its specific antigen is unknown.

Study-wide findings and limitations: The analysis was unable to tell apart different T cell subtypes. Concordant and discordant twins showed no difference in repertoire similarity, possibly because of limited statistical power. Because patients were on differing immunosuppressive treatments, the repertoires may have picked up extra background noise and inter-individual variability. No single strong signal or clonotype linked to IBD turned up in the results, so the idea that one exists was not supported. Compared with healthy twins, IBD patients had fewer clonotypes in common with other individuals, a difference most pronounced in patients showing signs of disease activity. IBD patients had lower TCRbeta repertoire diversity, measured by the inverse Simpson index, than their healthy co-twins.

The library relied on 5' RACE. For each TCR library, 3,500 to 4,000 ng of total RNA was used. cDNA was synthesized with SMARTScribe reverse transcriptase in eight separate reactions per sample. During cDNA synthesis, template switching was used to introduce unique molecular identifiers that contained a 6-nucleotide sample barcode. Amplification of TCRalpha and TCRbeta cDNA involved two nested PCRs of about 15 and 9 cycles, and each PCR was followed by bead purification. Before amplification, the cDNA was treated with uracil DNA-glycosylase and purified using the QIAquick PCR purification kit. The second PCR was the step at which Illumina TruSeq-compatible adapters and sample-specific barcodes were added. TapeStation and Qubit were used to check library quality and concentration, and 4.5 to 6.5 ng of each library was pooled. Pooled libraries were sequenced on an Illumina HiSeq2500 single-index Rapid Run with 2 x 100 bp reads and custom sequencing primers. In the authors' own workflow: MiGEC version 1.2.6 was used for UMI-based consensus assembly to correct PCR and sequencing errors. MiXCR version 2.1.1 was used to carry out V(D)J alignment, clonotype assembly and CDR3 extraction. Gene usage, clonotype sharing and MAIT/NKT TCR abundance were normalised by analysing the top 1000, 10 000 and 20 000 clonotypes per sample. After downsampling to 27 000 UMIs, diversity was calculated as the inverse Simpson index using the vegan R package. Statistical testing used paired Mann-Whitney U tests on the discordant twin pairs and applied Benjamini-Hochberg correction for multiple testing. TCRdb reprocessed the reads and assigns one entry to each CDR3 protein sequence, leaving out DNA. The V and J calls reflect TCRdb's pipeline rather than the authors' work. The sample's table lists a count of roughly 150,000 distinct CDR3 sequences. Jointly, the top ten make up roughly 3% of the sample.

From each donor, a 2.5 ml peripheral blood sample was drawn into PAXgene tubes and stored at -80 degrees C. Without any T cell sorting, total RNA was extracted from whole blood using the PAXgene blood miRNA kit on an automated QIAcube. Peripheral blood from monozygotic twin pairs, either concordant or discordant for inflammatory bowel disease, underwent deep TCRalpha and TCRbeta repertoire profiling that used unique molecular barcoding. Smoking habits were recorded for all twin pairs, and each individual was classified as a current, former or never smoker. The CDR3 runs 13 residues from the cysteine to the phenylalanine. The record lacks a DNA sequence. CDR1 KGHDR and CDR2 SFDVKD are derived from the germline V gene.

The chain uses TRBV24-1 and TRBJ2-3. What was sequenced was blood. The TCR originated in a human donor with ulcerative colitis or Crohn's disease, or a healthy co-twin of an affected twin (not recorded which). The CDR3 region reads CATGDRTTDTQYF.